This TCR beta chain came from a study of blood T cell repertoires in COVID-19. Original handling: Amplification of reference gene primers was used by the study to estimate nucleated cell counts. TCRdb's table, derived via immunoSEQ multiplex PCR, lists solely in-frame clones and lacks some. V and J calls and clone size are as listed in that table; D and trimming were resolved from the DNA. The sample yields 250,000 to 300,000 clones, around four fifths seen once. This CDR3 has 16 residues. Germline V CDR1 and CDR2: MNHEY, SVGAGI. With 4 bases removed from V and 5 bases from J, the gap between germline ends came to 17 bases.

Material: peripheral blood. This receptor was taken from a man in his 60s with acute or convalescent COVID-19. This chain uses TRBV6-5 with TRBJ1-4; D perhaps matches TRBD1 (6 bases). CDR3 protein: CASSLSFGQPNEKLFF. The CDR3, as DNA: TGTGCCAGCAGTTTAAGTTTTGGACAGCCCAATGAAAAACTGTTTTTT.